These T cell receptor beta chains were read from a single sample in a study of Ad26.COV2.S vaccination and SARS-CoV-2 variants. Some clones are missing from TCRdb's copy, which holds only in-frame ones; the method was immunoSEQ multiplex PCR. The table has 430,000 or so clones, 89% seen once; the top ten hold just over 2.5%. The starting material was peripheral blood, obtained in a trial of Ad26.COV2.S vaccine versus placebo. These receptors came from a person aged 18-65 years who received the Ad26.COV2.S COVID-19 vaccine or a placebo. The CDR3 runs from the conserved cysteine through the conserved F or W.

length: 14
V: TRBV5-4
CDR3: CASSAAGRGYGYTF

length: 13
V: TRBV4-3
CDR3: CACPGSNTGELFF

length: 12
V: TRBV3-1/TRBV3-2
CDR3: CASSPPGVEAFF

length: 14
V: TRBV14
CDR3: CASSQDLGRLGYTF

length: 12
V: TRBV28
CDR3: CASNPQGREAFF

length: 15
V: TRBV24-1
CDR3: CATSDFRGPGETQYF

length: 13
V: TRBV6-5
CDR3: CASSQENTGELFF

length: 13
V: TRBV10-3
CDR3: CAISDLRGGRGYF

length: 14
V: TRBV7-9
CDR3: CASSLGWGADTQYF

length: 15
V: TRBV5-4
CDR3: CASSPAWGGEETQYF

length: 14
V: TRBV6-5
CDR3: CASSLRGGDQPQHF

length: 12
V: TRBV2
CDR3: CARGQGGETQYF

length: 16
V: TRBV28
CDR3: CASSEGPDRLYNEQFF

length: 16
V: TRBV19
CDR3: CASSSYMGGATDTQYF

length: 16
V: TRBV5-1
CDR3: CASSPLTGTASYEQYF

length: 13
V: TRBV5-1
CDR3: CASSEQGSHEQYF

length: 10
V: TRBV29-1
CDR3: CSAGSETQYF

length: 14
V: TRBV28
CDR3: CASDPGTPYEKLFF

length: 18
V: TRBV7-3
CDR3: CASSLTGGSRGATDTQYF

length: 15
V: TRBV5-1
CDR3: CASSLEGDQEQPQHF

length: 14
V: TRBV5-1
CDR3: CASSLEYSNSPLHF

length: 12
V: TRBV29-1
CDR3: CSAPGEQETQYF

length: 14
V: TRBV10-3
CDR3: CAISELGIDEKLFF

length: 15
V: TRBV5-3
CDR3: CARSSSPGQQSEQYF

length: 13
V: TRBV2
CDR3: CASSEALGGGYTF

length: 12
V: TRBV15
CDR3: CATSRKSQPQHF

length: 14
V: TRBV24-1
CDR3: CATSEVGRDYGYTF

length: 12
V: TRBV10-3
CDR3: CARGEDGYGYTF

length: 14
V: TRBV4-3
CDR3: CASSQMGGRGPQHF

length: 13
V: TRBV6-5
CDR3: CASSSLWRETQYF

length: 13
V: TRBV12-3/TRBV12-4
CDR3: CASRIAGWETQYF

length: 18
V: TRBV5-5
CDR3: CASSVRTSGAYSSYEQYF

length: 15
V: TRBV6-5
CDR3: CASSLTGGPNTEAFF

length: 14
V: TRBV5-1
CDR3: CASSVGLVRGEQYF

length: 15
V: TRBV9
CDR3: CASSGQGVLGETQYF

length: 15
V: TRBV27
CDR3: CASSRTGINNQPQHF

length: 15
V: TRBV10-3
CDR3: CAISELNFATSPLHF

length: 16
V: TRBV3-1/TRBV3-2
CDR3: CASSQDSPSGANVLTF

length: 14
V: TRBV5-1
CDR3: CASSLGTSGSPQFF

length: 12
V: TRBV2
CDR3: CASSGDGQPQHF

length: 12
V: TRBV4-1
CDR3: CASSQAGGRAFF

length: 14
V: TRBV5-1
CDR3: CASSLSDRWTEAFF

length: 11
V: TRBV13
CDR3: CASSFYAEAFF

length: 19
V: TRBV7-3
CDR3: CASSLPVSKGTLRNQPQHF

length: 14
V: TRBV15
CDR3: CATSSRTVASPLHF

length: 13
V: TRBV5-1
CDR3: CASSLEGAGEQYF